One sample yielded the 18 T cell receptor beta chains listed below, sequenced in a study of cytomegalovirus exposure and HLA in healthy donors. PCR employed 60 Vbeta and 13 Jbeta primers. Sequencing was performed with immunoSEQ multiplex PCR; in TCRdb, only in-frame clones are kept and a portion is missing. The sample carries 83,000 or so clones, about four fifths recorded once. Sequenced material: PBMCs. The receptors here all came from a woman in her 30s in good health and CMV-seronegative.

The rearrangement joins TRBV19 to TRBJ2-7, with a tentative D call TRBD2 (5 bases). The CDR3 is 14 amino acids. The ends were cut back, 4 bases at V and 3 bases at J, with 13 bases in the middle. Per the germline V gene, CDR1 is LNHDA and CDR2 is SQIVND (reference sequence). The CDR3 DNA reads as TGTGCCAGTAGTACCGCTGTGGGGAGCTACGAGCAGTACTTC. This sequence encodes CASSTAVGSYEQYF.

With respect to this clone: A junction end diverges from the germline sequence, so it may reflect a read error. This chain links TRBV6-6 with TRBJ2-7; TRBD2 might be the D (5 bases). The CDR3 covers 15 residues. Germline V gives CDR1 MNHNY, CDR2 SVGAGI (reference sequence). The CDR3 DNA sequence: TGTGCCAGCACCCAAAGAGGATCCGGAGGCAGCGAGCGGTACTTC. Protein product: CASTQRGSGGSERYF.

This chain links TRBV25-1 with TRBJ2-5; D perhaps matches TRBD1 (6 bases). The V end lost 2 bases, the J end lost 5 bases, and 12 bases lay between the germline ends. Germline lookup yields CDR1 MGHDK and CDR2 SYGVNS. This CDR3 has 14 amino acids. The CDR3 loop is CASSERGHRETQYF. The CDR3 DNA follows: TGTGCCAGCAGTGAACGGGGACACCGGGAGACCCAGTACTTC. The entire variable domain, with the rest obtained from reference TRBV25-1 and TRBJ2-5, is as follows: EADIYQTPRYLVIGTGKKITLECSQTMGHDKMYWYQQDPGMELHLIHYSYGVNSTEKGDLSSESTVSRIRTEHFPLTLESARPSHTSQYLCASSERGHRETQYFGPGTRLLVL.

Of note for this clone: The same CDR3 arises from other DNA sequences in this sample as well. CDR3 sequence (DNA): TGTGCCAGCAGTTTGAGGAGTCAGCCCCAGCATTTT. Its translation: CASSLRSQPQHF. The chain employs TRBV28 and TRBJ1-5; D is undetermined. The V end was cut by 3 bases, the J end by 6 bases, with 6 bases between. This CDR3 comprises 12 residues. In germline, CDR1 is MDHEN, CDR2 SYDVKM.

The chain combines TRBV4-1 with TRBJ1-2; tentatively, D is TRBD1 (6 bases). The CDR3 runs to 14 residues. Per the germline V gene, CDR1 is MGHRA and CDR2 is YSYEKL. V lost 2 bases, J lost 4 bases, and 11 bases lay in between. CDR3 region: CASSQSGQFYGYTF. The DNA for the CDR3 is TGCGCCAGCAGCCAATCCGGACAGTTCTATGGCTACACCTTC.

This clone has a single count. The CDR3 DNA sequence: TGTGCCACCACCAGTAGGGGGCGAGCTAACTATGGCTACACCTTC. It translates to CATTSRGRANYGYTF. The chain links TRBV28 to TRBJ1-2, with 7 bases aligning to TRBD1. CDR1 and CDR2 (germline): MDHEN, SYDVKM. CDR3 length equals 15 residues. With 10 bases clipped from V and 0 bases from J, the junction kept 11 bases outside the gene matches.

The chain couples TRBV4-3 to TRBJ1-6; D call uncertain. Germline CDR1 reads LGHNA; CDR2 reads YSLEER. The CDR3 is 15 amino acids. Trimming cost V 0 bases and J 6 bases, with 9 bases left between them. In DNA, the CDR3 is TGCGCCAGCAGCCAAGATTTGGCTTTTAATTCACCCCTCCACTTT. Protein: CASSQDLAFNSPLHF.

This chain uses TRBV5-4 with TRBJ2-5; tentative D call: TRBD2 (5 bases). CDR1 is SGHNT, CDR2 YYREEE, per germline (reference sequence). Trimming took off 4 bases at V and 1 base at J, with 14 bases between the two ends. The CDR3 extends over 15 amino acids. CDR3 DNA: TGTGCCAGCAGCCCCGTAGCCGGGATCCAAGAGACCCAGTACTTC. Protein sequence: CASSPVAGIQETQYF.

The rearrangement joins TRBV19 to TRBJ2-1; 8 nucleotides match TRBD2. Per the germline V gene, CDR1 is LNHDA and CDR2 is SQIVND (reference sequence). The CDR3 is 17 residues long. V lost 5 bases, J lost 7 bases, and 16 bases stayed unmatched. This CDR3 reads CASSAPPLAGTKNEQFF. CDR3 bases: TGTGCCAGTAGTGCCCCGCCTTTAGCGGGAACAAAGAATGAGCAGTTCTTC.

This sequence joins TRBV7-2 and TRBJ1-1; D is perhaps TRBD1 (5 bases). The V end lost 1 base, the J end lost 11 bases, and 23 bases lay between the germline ends. Germline CDR1 and CDR2: SGHTA and FQGNSA. The CDR3 loop spans 16 amino acids. CDR3: CASSLVGLGWEKVAFF. The CDR3 DNA reads TGTGCCAGCAGCTTAGTGGGGCTCGGGTGGGAAAAGGTGGCTTTCTTT.

The chain combines TRBV6-6 with TRBJ1-2; 7 bases align to TRBD1. The CDR3 loop spans 12 amino acids. Per the germline V gene, CDR1 is MNHNY and CDR2 is SVGAGI (reference sequence). V shed 5 bases, J shed 7 bases, and the junction held 4 bases outside the gene matches. The CDR3 region is CASSPDRVGYTF. CDR3 nucleotides: TGTGCCAGCAGTCCAGACAGGGTTGGCTACACCTTC.

This clone was seen just once. The chain joins TRBV14 to TRBJ2-5, with D uncertain. The V gene's germline CDR1 is SGHDN and CDR2 FVKESK. The CDR3 totals 15 residues. Trimming shortened V by 0 bases and J by 1 base, and 9 bases separated the two germline ends. The CDR3 sequence: CASSQDGRTQETQYF. The CDR3 nucleotides read TGTGCCAGCAGCCAAGATGGCAGAACCCAAGAGACCCAGTACTTC. The variable domain in full, completed from reference TRBV14 and TRBJ2-5, reads EAGVTQFPSHSVIEKGQTVTLRCDPISGHDNLYWYRRVMGKEIKFLLHFVKESKQDESGMPNNRFLAERTGGTYSTLKVQPAELEDSGVYFCASSQDGRTQETQYFGPGTRLLVL.

V usage is TRBV19 and J usage is TRBJ1-1, with 7 bases identical to TRBD1. The CDR3 spans 16 residues. V shed 7 bases and J 1 base; nucleotides not matched to a gene: 12. Looked up from germline, CDR1 is LNHDA and CDR2 is SQIVND (reference sequence). The CDR3 coding sequence is TGTGCCAGTACTTCGCGGGGACAGCTGGAGAACACTGAAGCTTTCTTT. It specifies CASTSRGQLENTEAFF.

The genes are TRBV7-9 and TRBJ2-1; 16 nucleotides agree with TRBD2. CDR3 length: 18 amino acids. V lost 2 bases and J lost 6; bases outside the gene matches: 7. The germline V gene has CDR1 SEHNR and CDR2 FQNEAQ (reference sequence). The CDR3 loop reads CASSLPQGLAGGGNEQFF. In DNA, the CDR3 is TGTGCCAGCAGCTTACCCCAGGGACTAGCGGGAGGGGGCAATGAGCAGTTCTTC.

A few counts support this clone. V is TRBV2 and J is TRBJ1-1, with 7 bases matching TRBD1. Germline assignment: CDR1 SNHLY and CDR2 FYNNEI. The CDR3 spans 13 residues. Germline trimming cut 11 bases from V and 0 bases from J; bases unmatched to any gene: 6. CDR3: CAGGQDMNTEAFF. The CDR3 DNA follows: TGTGCCGGAGGACAGGATATGAACACTGAAGCTTTCTTT.

The rearrangement links TRBV7-8 to TRBJ1-3, with D hard to call. V lost 1 base to trimming and J lost 0 bases, with 13 bases between them. The V gene's germline CDR1 is SGHVS and CDR2 FQNEAQ. CDR3 size: 17 residues. CDR3 DNA sequence: TGTGCCAGCAGCTTAGTTGGTGGAGGGATCTCTGGAAACACCATATATTTT. It translates to CASSLVGGGISGNTIYF.

The J gene is TRBJ2-3, the V gene TRBV28; TRBD2 is a possible D gene (5 bases). Germline V lookup: CDR1 MDHEN, CDR2 SYDVKM. The CDR3 has 15 amino acids. V gave up 6 bases and J gave up 3 bases, with 16 bases separating them. The CDR3 coding sequence is TGTGCCAGCAGCTCCGGACTTCAAAAAACAGATACGCAGTATTTT. This sequence encodes CASSSGLQKTDTQYF.

This clone occurred a few times. This chain connects TRBV20-1 to TRBJ2-7; 7 bases map to TRBD2. The ends lost 7 bases at V and 9 bases at J; junction bases unmatched: 9. CDR3 length equals 11 residues. Germline loops: CDR1 DFQATT, CDR2 SNEGSKA (reference sequence). The CDR3 is CSVPTPSGQYF. For the CDR3, the DNA is TGCAGTGTTCCGACCCCTAGCGGGCAGTACTTC.